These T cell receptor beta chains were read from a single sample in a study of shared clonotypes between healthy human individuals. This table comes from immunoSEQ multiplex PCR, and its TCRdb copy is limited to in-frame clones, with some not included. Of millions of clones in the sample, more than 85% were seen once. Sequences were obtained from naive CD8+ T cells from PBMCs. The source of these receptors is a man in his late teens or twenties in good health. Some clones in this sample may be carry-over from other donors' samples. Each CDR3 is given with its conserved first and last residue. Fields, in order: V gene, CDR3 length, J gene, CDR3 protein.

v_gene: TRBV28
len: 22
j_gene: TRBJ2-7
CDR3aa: CASSPLGRGTLEAGGSSYEQYF

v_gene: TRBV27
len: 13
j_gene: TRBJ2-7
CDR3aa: CASSFGGSYEQYF

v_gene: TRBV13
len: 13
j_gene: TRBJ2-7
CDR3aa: CASSLGLTGEQYF

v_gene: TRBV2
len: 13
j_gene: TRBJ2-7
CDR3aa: CASRRQGAYEQYF

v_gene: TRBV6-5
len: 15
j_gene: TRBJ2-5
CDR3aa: CASSYWQGASETQYF

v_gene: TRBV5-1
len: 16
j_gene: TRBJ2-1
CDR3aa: CASSPGLAGGWDEQFF

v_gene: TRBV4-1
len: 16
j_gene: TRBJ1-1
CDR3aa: CASSQGEGQVNTEAFF

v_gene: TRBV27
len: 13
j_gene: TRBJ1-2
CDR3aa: CASSAAGSYGYTF

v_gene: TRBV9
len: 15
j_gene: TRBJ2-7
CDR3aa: CASSLTGTATYEQYF

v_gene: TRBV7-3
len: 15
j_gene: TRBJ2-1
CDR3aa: CASSLLAGGDNEQFF

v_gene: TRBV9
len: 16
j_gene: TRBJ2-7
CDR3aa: CASSEKQTGVPYEQYF

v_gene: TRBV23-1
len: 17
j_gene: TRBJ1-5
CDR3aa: CASSQSVPSSDNQPQHF

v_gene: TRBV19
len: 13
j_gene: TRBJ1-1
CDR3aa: CASSITGSTEAFF

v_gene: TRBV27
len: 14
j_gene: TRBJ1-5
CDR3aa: CASSPFGGNQPQHF

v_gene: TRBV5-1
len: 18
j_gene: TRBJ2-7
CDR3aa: CASSLLASGEGVAYEQYF

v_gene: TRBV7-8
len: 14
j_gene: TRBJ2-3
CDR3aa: CASSRWEKTDTQYF

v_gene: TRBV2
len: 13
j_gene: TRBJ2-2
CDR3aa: CANRALGTGELFF

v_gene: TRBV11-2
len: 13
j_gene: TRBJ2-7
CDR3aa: CASSYGTVPEQYF

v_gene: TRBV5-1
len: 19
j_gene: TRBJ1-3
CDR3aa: CASSFVSYRDSAPGNTIYF

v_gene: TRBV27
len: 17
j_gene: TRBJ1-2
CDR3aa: CASSFGIVAGGSSGYTF

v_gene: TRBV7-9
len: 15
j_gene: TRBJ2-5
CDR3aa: CASSSPREGRETQYF

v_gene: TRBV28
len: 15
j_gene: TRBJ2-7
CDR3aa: CASSFAGVPSYEQYF